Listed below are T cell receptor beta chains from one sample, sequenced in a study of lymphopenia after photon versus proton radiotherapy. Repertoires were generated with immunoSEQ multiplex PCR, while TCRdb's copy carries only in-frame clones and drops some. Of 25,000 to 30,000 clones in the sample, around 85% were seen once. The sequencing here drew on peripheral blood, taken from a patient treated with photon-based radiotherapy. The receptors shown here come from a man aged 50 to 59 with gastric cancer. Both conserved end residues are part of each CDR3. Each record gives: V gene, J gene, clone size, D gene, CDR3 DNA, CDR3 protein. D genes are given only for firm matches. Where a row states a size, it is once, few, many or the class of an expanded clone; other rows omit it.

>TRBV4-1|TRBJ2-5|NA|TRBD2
TGCGCCAGCAGCTATAGGCTAGCGGGGGGACAGACCCAGTACTTC
CASSYRLAGGQTQYF
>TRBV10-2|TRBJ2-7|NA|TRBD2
TGCGCCAGCAGTGACGAGGGCGGGGGGGCCCTGGAGCAGTACTTC
CASSDEGGGALEQYF
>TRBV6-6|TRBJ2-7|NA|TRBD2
TGTGCCAGCACCTTAACTAGCGGACGCTACGAGCAGTACTTC
CASTLTSGRYEQYF
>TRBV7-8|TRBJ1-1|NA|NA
TGTGCCAGCAGCTTAGGGGACGGAGGGAACACTGAAGCTTTCTTT
CASSLGDGGNTEAFF
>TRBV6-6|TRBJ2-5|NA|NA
TGTGCCAGCAAACAAGGCAACCAAGAGACCCAGTACTTC
CASKQGNQETQYF
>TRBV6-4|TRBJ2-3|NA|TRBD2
TGTGCCAGCAGTGAAGCGGGGGGGCGCACAGATACGCAGTATTTT
CASSEAGGRTDTQYF
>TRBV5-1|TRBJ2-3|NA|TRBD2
TGCGCCAGCAGCTCGGGGGGGCAGGCAGATACGCAGTATTTT
CASSSGGQADTQYF
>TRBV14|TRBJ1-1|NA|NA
TGTGCCAGCAGCCAAGACACAGACACTGAAGCTTTCTTT
CASSQDTDTEAFF
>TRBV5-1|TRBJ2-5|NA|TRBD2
TGCGCCACCTCAGTTAGCGGGGGTTCTAAGGAGACCCAGTACTTC
CATSVSGGSKETQYF
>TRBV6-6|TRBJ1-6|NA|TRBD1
TGTGCCAGCAGTTACGGTGGGACAGGTTTTAATTCACCCCTCCACTTT
CASSYGGTGFNSPLHF
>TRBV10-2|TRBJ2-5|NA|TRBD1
TGCGCCAGCAGTTCCGGGACAGGGGGGCGAGAGACCCAGTACTTC
CASSSGTGGRETQYF
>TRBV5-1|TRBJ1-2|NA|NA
TGCGCCAGCAGCTTTGCAGGAGACTATGGCTACACCTTC
CASSFAGDYGYTF
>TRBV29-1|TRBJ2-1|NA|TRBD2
TGCAGCGGGCGGGGGGGACCCTACAATGAGCAGTTCTTC
CSGRGGPYNEQFF
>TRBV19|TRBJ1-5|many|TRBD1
TGTGCCACGGCGGACAGGATCAATCAGCCCCAGCATTTT
CATADRINQPQHF
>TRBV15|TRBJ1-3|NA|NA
TGTGCCACAGCCAGAGGCTCTGGAAACACCATATATTTT
CATARGSGNTIYF
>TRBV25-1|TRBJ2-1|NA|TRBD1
TGTGCCAGCAGTGACCATGGACAGGGGGCAAGCGAGCAGTTCTTC
CASSDHGQGASEQFF
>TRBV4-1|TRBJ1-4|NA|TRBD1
TGCGCCAGCAGCTGGGGACAGGGGAGGGATGAAAAACTGTTTTTT
CASSWGQGRDEKLFF
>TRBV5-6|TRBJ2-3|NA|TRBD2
TGTGCCAGCAGCTTCGTGGCGGGGGGGCCCGCAGATACGCAGTATTTT
CASSFVAGGPADTQYF
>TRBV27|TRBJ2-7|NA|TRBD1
TGTGCCAGCAGTCTTTGGACAGGAGACGAGCAGTACTTC
CASSLWTGDEQYF
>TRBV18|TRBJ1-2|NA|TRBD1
TGTGCCAGCTCACCGACAATACAGGGGGTGCGTGGCTACACCTTC
CASSPTIQGVRGYTF
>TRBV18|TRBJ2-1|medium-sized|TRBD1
TGTGCCAGCTCACAAGTGGACAGGGGGCCCTACAATGAGCAGTTCTTC
CASSQVDRGPYNEQFF
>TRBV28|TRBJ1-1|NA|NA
TGTGCCAGCAGTTTCCCCGGACATAACACTGAAGCTTTCTTT
CASSFPGHNTEAFF